The text below deals with one TCR beta chain. Generated by immunoSEQ multiplex PCR, the TCRdb table keeps only in-frame clones and is missing some. The table shows 30,000 to 40,000 clones, with about 90% occurring only once. The entry originates in a study of blood T cell repertoires in COVID-19. Overall study context: PBMCs, B-cell-depleted T cells, or T cells provided the cDNA or gDNA that made up the material.

This CDR3 region has 13 residues. V was cut by 0 bases and J by 3 bases, with 8 bases left in between. Germline V gene sequence: CDR1 SQVTM, CDR2 ANQGSEA. This clonotype was obtained from a middle-aged man with active or convalescent COVID-19. The gene calls are TRBV29-1 and TRBJ1-2; D ambiguous. The sample was peripheral blood. CDR3 protein: CSVEDLQYYGYTF. As DNA, the CDR3 is TGCAGCGTTGAAGATCTTCAGTACTATGGCTACACCTTC.